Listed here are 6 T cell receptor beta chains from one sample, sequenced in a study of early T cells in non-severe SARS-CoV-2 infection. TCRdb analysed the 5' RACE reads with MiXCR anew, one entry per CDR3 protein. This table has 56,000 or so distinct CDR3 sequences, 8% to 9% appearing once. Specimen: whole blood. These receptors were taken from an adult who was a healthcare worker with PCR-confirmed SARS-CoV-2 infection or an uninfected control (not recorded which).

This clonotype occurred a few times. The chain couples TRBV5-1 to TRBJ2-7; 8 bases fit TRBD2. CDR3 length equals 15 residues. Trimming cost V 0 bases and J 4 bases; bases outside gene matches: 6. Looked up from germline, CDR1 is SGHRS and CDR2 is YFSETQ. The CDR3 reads CASSLEVGLEYEQYF. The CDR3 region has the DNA TGCGCCAGCAGCTTGGAGGTGGGACTAGAGTACGAGCAGTACTTC.

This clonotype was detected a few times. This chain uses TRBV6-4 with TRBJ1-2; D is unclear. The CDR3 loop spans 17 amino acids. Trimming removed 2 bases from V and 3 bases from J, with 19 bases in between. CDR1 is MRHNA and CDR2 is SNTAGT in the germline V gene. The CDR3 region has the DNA TGTGCCAGCAGTGACAGGGATAAACTACGAGGCGACTATGGCTACACCTTC. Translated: CASSDRDKLRGDYGYTF.

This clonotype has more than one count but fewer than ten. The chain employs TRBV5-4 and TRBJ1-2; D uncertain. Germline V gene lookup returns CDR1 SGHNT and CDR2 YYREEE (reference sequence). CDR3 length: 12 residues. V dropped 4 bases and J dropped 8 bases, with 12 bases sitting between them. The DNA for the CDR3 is TGTGCCAGCAGCCCCCAGAATGGGGGCTACACCTTC. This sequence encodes CASSPQNGGYTF.

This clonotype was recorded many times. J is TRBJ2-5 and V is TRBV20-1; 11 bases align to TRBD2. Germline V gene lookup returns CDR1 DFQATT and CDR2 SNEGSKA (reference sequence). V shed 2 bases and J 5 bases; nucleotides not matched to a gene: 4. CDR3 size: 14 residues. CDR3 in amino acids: CSARLAGGGETQYF. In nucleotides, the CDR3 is TGCAGTGCTAGACTAGCGGGAGGCGGGGAGACCCAGTACTTC.

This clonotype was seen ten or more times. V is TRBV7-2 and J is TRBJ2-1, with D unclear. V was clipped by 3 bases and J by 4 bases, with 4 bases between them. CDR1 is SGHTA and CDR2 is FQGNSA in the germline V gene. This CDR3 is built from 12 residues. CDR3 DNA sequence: TGTGCCAGCAGCTTCCTATACAATGAGCAGTTCTTC. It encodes CASSFLYNEQFF.

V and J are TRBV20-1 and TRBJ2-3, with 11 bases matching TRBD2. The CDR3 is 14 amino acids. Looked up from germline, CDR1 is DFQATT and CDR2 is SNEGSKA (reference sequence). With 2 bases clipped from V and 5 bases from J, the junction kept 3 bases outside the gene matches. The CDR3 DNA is TGCAGTGCTAGAATAGCGGGGGGGGAAGATACGCAGTATTTT. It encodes CSARIAGGEDTQYF.